The 7 T cell receptor beta chains below were found in one sample sequenced in a study of regulatory T cells in long-lasting Graves disease. Arm-PCR of CDR3 regions and iRepertoire HTBI primers were the basis on which TCR beta libraries were built. TCRdb fed the multiplex PCR reads into MiXCR, producing one record per CDR3 protein. This table holds some 300,000 distinct CDR3 sequences, 22% found once. Time point given: persistent/refractory GD, antithyroid drugs over 5 years with positive TRAb. There was RNA extracted from PBMCs, and the TCR library was made from it. The source was peripheral blood mononuclear cells (PBMCs), collected when the disease was refractory, from a patient treated with antithyroid drugs. These TCRs come from a female donor with Graves disease.

The chain recombines TRBV7-9 with TRBJ2-7, with D perhaps TRBD1 (6 bases). Looked up from germline, CDR1 is SEHNR and CDR2 is FQNEAQ (reference sequence). The ends were cut back, 6 bases at V and 4 bases at J, with 10 bases in the middle. CDR3 size: 12 residues. As DNA, the CDR3 is TGTGCCAGCAGTTACGGACAGTACGAGCAGTACTTC. The encoded protein is CASSYGQYEQYF.

This clonotype was detected ten times or more. The V call is TRBV2, the J call TRBJ1-2, with 7 bases lining up with TRBD1. This CDR3 has 13 residues. CDR1 and CDR2 (germline): SNHLY, FYNNEI. V lost 9 bases and J lost 2; bases outside the gene matches: 6. In nucleotides, the CDR3 is TGTGCCAGTCTGACGGGACAGAACTATGGCTACACCTTC. As protein: CASLTGQNYGYTF.

This clonotype was observed a few times. This chain links TRBV5-5 with TRBJ2-5; D may be TRBD2 (6 bases). The germline V gene encodes CDR1 SGHKS and CDR2 YYEKEE (reference sequence). The CDR3 is made up of 11 amino acids. Trimming took 4 bases from V and 7 from J, leaving 8 bases between them. The CDR3 sequence is CASSPGGTQYF. The CDR3 nucleotides are TGTGCCAGCAGCCCCGGGGGGACCCAGTACTTC.

This clonotype was counted many times. This chain links TRBV7-3 with TRBJ2-1, with no clear D. V lost 2 bases to trimming and J lost 0 bases, with 8 bases between them. Per germline, CDR1 SGHTA and CDR2 FQGTGA. The CDR3 sequence is 15 residues long. CDR3 loop: CASSLQAASYNEQFF. CDR3 bases: TGTGCCAGCAGCTTACAGGCGGCCTCCTACAATGAGCAGTTCTTC.

This clonotype was picked up many times. The chain combines TRBV28 with TRBJ2-5, with D possibly being TRBD1 or TRBD2 (5 bases each). The CDR3 spans 16 residues. The V gene lost 4 bases and the J gene lost 1 base, with 16 bases spanning the gap. Germline lookup yields CDR1 MDHEN and CDR2 SYDVKM. The DNA of the CDR3 is TGTGCCAGCAGTTCCTATCGAAGGGACCTCCAAGAGACCCAGTACTTC. Its translation is CASSSYRRDLQETQYF.

This clonotype showed up just a few times. The V and J genes are TRBV7-9 and TRBJ1-1, with D possibly TRBD1 on 6 matching bases. The CDR3 loop spans 12 amino acids. CDR1 is SEHNR, CDR2 FQNEAQ, per germline (reference sequence). Trimming pared 6 bases from V and 6 bases from J, leaving 11 bases between. CDR3 sequence: CASSPGVSEAFF. The CDR3 coding sequence is TGTGCCAGCAGTCCAGGGGTCTCTGAAGCTTTCTTT.

Remarks on this clonotype: At one boundary the junction diverges from the germline segment, which might be a read error. V and J are TRBV6-1 and TRBJ2-7; D gene unclear. This CDR3 has 12 residues. CDR1 is MNHNS and CDR2 is SASEGT in the germline V gene. The CDR3 DNA is TGTGCCAGCAGTCAAGCATCCTACGAGCAGTACTTC. It encodes CASSQASYEQYF.